In this sample, the clone carrying this T cell receptor beta chain turned up once. The data belong to a study of blood T cell repertoires in COVID-19. Seattle's cohort entered during active infection and was followed longitudinally. The V segment lost 1 base and the J segment 10 bases; nucleotides outside the gene matches: 8. Germline assignment: CDR1 LGHDT and CDR2 YNNKEL (reference sequence). The CDR3 runs 15 residues. The assay was immunoSEQ multiplex PCR, and TCRdb's table has in-frame clones only and misses some. The sample contains approximately 190,000 clones, 82% of which appear only once. This clonotype originated in a woman aged 55 to 70 with COVID-19, enrolled during active disease. The sample was peripheral blood. The V and J genes are TRBV3-1 (or the pseudogene TRBV3-2) and TRBJ2-1, with TRBD1 identical over 9 bases. CDR3 amino acids: CASSQAGQGLHEQFF. The CDR3, as DNA: TGTGCCAGCAGCCAAGCGGGACAGGGACTACACGAGCAGTTCTTC.